One sample yielded the 24 T cell receptor beta chains listed below, sequenced in a study of cytomegalovirus exposure and HLA in healthy donors. 13 Jbeta primers and 60 Vbeta primers were used for the PCR. Produced via immunoSEQ multiplex PCR; TCRdb's table is partial and in-frame only. Of about 140,000 clones listed, more than 70% are singletons. The sequenced material came from PBMCs. Receptor source: a middle-aged man in good health and CMV-seronegative.

This chain joins TRBV19 and TRBJ1-6; 7 bases are shared with TRBD1. Losses at the gene ends were 5 bases for V and 7 bases for J; bases not matched to a gene: 14. The CDR3 sequence is 17 residues long. Germline CDR1 LNHDA, CDR2 SQIVND (reference sequence). CDR3 bases: TGTGCCAGTAGTGAGGCAGGGGGAGGTTCGGACAATTCACCCCTCCACTTT. Its protein product is CASSEAGGGSDNSPLHF.

The chain links TRBV5-4 to TRBJ2-3; perhaps TRBD2 as D (7 bases). Germline V gene lookup returns CDR1 SGHNT and CDR2 YYREEE (reference sequence). CDR3 length: 14 residues. The V and J ends lost 3 bases and 10 bases respectively, with 18 bases between them. The CDR3 DNA sequence: TGTGCCAGCAGCTGGCAAGGGGGGGAAGGACCGCAGTATTTT. Amino acid sequence: CASSWQGGEGPQYF.

V gene TRBV4-1 combines with J gene TRBJ2-3, with TRBD2 matching over 13 bases. Trimming removed 4 bases from V and 6 bases from J; junction bases left unmatched: 7. This CDR3 comprises 16 residues. Germline-derived CDR1 and CDR2 are MGHRA and YSYEKL. In DNA, the CDR3 is TGCGCCAGCAGCCGGGGGGGACTAGCGGGGCCTGATACGCAGTATTTT. This translates into CASSRGGLAGPDTQYF.

A single count supports this clone. The chain carries TRBV5-1 and TRBJ2-7; 10 bases are a match to TRBD2. This CDR3 region has 15 residues. CDR1 is SGHRS and CDR2 is YFSETQ in the germline V gene. Trimming at V came to 2 bases and at J to 5 bases, leaving 7 bases not matched to a gene. This chain's CDR3 is CASSFQAGGPHEQYF. CDR3 nucleotides: TGCGCCAGCAGCTTCCAAGCGGGGGGGCCTCACGAGCAGTACTTC.

The chain uses TRBV30 and TRBJ1-5; 7 bases align to TRBD1. The junction had 7 bases not matched to a gene; V was cut back by 5 bases and J by 0 bases. This CDR3 has 15 residues. Germline CDR1 reads GTSNPN; CDR2 reads SVGIG (reference sequence). For the CDR3, the DNA is TGTGCCTGGCAACCGGGACAGAATAGCAATCAGCCCCAGCATTTT. Amino acid sequence: CAWQPGQNSNQPQHF.

The CDR3 protein is CASSYEGTQPQHF. In nucleotides, the CDR3 is TGTGCCAGCAGTTACGAGGGAACGCAGCCCCAGCATTTT. This chain joins TRBV6-6 and TRBJ1-5; D is unclear. The V gene lost 2 bases and the J gene lost 7 bases, with 9 bases spanning the gap. CDR3 length equals 13 residues. In germline, CDR1 is MNHNY, CDR2 SVGAGI (reference sequence).

The J gene is TRBJ2-7, the V gene TRBV6-1; 10 nucleotides align to TRBD2. The germline gives CDR1 MNHNS, CDR2 SASEGT. J was trimmed by 7 bases and V by 5 bases; bases with no gene match: 8. CDR3 size: 14 residues. The CDR3 spells CASSLAGDLGEQYF. CDR3 DNA sequence: TGTGCCAGCAGTCTAGCGGGGGACCTTGGTGAGCAGTACTTC.

This clone occurred a few times. CDR3 nucleotide sequence: TGTGCCAGCAATAAGGGGGCCAAGACTTTCTTT. Its protein is CASNKGAKTFF. The rearrangement joins TRBV6-1 to TRBJ1-1; TRBD1 matches 7 bases. The V segment lost 7 bases and the J segment 12 bases; nucleotides outside the gene matches: 8. Germline CDR1 is MNHNS and CDR2 is SASEGT. The CDR3 extends over 11 amino acids.

The V gene is TRBV5-1, the J gene TRBJ2-1, with D maybe TRBD1 (6 bases). V lost 5 bases and J lost 0, with 12 bases in between. The germline V gene has CDR1 SGHRS and CDR2 YFSETQ. This CDR3 region has 15 residues. DNA of the CDR3: TGCGCCAGCAGTAGGGACATAAGCTCCTACAATGAGCAGTTCTTC. As protein: CASSRDISSYNEQFF.

The V gene is TRBV5-1, the J gene TRBJ1-4, with 8 positions matching TRBD1. The CDR3 is made up of 14 amino acids. Unmatched junction bases numbered 1, after V lost 0 bases and J lost 6 bases. Germline loops: CDR1 SGHRS, CDR2 YFSETQ. The CDR3 loop is CASSLGTGYEKLFF. The CDR3, as DNA: TGCGCCAGCAGCTTGGGGACAGGGTATGAAAAACTGTTTTTT.

This chain uses TRBV5-1 with TRBJ2-7, with 7 bases aligning to TRBD1. With V trimmed by 0 bases and J by 4 bases, 4 bases remained unmatched. CDR1 is SGHRS, CDR2 YFSETQ, per germline. The CDR3 is 14 residues long. CDR3 DNA: TGCGCCAGCAGCTTGGAGGGACAGACATACGAGCAGTACTTC. Encoded protein: CASSLEGQTYEQYF. Using reference TRBV5-1 and TRBJ2-7 for the parts outside the CDR3, the full variable domain is KAGVTQTPRYLIKTRGQQVTLSCSPISGHRSVSWYQQTPGQGLQFLFEYFSETQRNKGNFPGRFSGRQFSNSRSEMNVSTLELGDSALYLCASSLEGQTYEQYFGPGTRLTVT.

This chain joins TRBV4-2 and TRBJ1-1, with 7 nucleotides matching TRBD1. Germline V gene lookup returns CDR1 LGHNA and CDR2 YNFKEQ. The CDR3 length is 14 residues. The junction had 4 bases not matched to a gene; V was cut back by 1 base and J by 5 bases. CDR3 protein: CASSQVTQGTEAFF. As DNA, the CDR3 is TGTGCCAGCAGCCAAGTGACACAGGGGACTGAAGCTTTCTTT.

The chain has TRBV2 and TRBJ1-5; a possible D gene is TRBD1 (5 bases). Germline values: CDR1 SNHLY, CDR2 FYNNEI. Trimming stripped 1 base from V and 5 bases from J, with 9 bases between. The CDR3 sequence is 14 residues long. The CDR3 region has the DNA TGTGCCAGCAGTGAAGGTTGGGGGGATCAGCCCCAGCATTTT. Encoded protein: CASSEGWGDQPQHF.

The sample holds one count of this clone. V and J are TRBV7-2 and TRBJ2-1, with 7 bases lining up with TRBD1. The CDR3 is 16 residues long. The junction had 9 bases not matched to a gene; V was cut back by 4 bases and J by 3 bases. The V gene's germline CDR1 is SGHTA and CDR2 FQGNSA. The CDR3 is CASSSHRGYNYNEQFF. Here the CDR3 DNA reads TGTGCCAGCAGCTCGCACAGGGGATACAACTACAATGAGCAGTTCTTC.

The chain links TRBV7-8 to TRBJ1-4; possibly TRBD1 for D (5 bases). Trimming shortened V by 1 base and J by 4 bases, and 7 bases separated the two germline ends. This CDR3 has 14 amino acids. Germline CDR1 is SGHVS and CDR2 is FQNEAQ. The CDR3 sequence is CASSLEDSNEKLFF. The CDR3, as DNA: TGTGCCAGCAGCTTAGAAGACAGTAATGAAAAACTGTTTTTT.

The chain employs TRBV5-4 and TRBJ2-7; 7 bases match TRBD2. CDR3 size: 14 residues. Germline CDR1 reads SGHNT; CDR2 reads YYREEE (reference sequence). V was clipped by 3 bases and J by 2 bases; unmatched bases: 5. This chain's CDR3 is CASSSGGSPYEQYF. CDR3 in DNA: TGTGCCAGCAGCTCCGGGGGGAGCCCCTACGAGCAGTACTTC.

The chain employs TRBV5-1 and TRBJ1-1; D ambiguous. Germline loops: CDR1 SGHRS, CDR2 YFSETQ. Trimming cost V 4 bases and J 0 bases, with 10 bases left between them. CDR3 size: 14 residues. This CDR3 reads CASSETSMNTEAFF. The CDR3 bases are TGCGCCAGCAGCGAGACAAGTATGAACACTGAAGCTTTCTTT.

The J gene is TRBJ2-5, the V gene TRBV2; 7 bases map to TRBD2. TRBJ2-7 matches the DNA end more closely, so the J call is doubtful. The germline V gene encodes CDR1 SNHLY and CDR2 FYNNEI. This CDR3 is 14 amino acids long. The CDR3 here is CASKMTAGIYEQYF. The CDR3, as DNA: TGTGCCAGCAAGATGACAGCGGGGATATACGAGCAGTACTTC.

Only a few counts were recorded for this clone. The chain is built from TRBV27 and TRBJ1-1, with 8 bases fitting TRBD1. There are 15 residues in the CDR3. The germline gives CDR1 MNHEY, CDR2 SMNVEV (reference sequence). V lost 6 bases and J lost 1; bases outside the gene matches: 7. CDR3 protein: CASRFLDRGNTEAFF. CDR3 coding DNA: TGTGCCAGCAGGTTCCTCGACAGGGGGAACACTGAAGCTTTCTTT.

The rearrangement joins TRBV7-8 to TRBJ1-5; D is uncertain. There are 15 residues in the CDR3. CDR1 SGHVS and CDR2 FQNEAQ come from the germline V gene. Trimming stripped 3 bases from V and 0 bases from J, with 9 bases between. CDR3 sequence (DNA): TGTGCCAGCAGCTTGTCTCAGGTTAGCAATCAGCCCCAGCATTTT. Protein sequence: CASSLSQVSNQPQHF.

This sequence joins TRBV27 and TRBJ2-7; 8 bases line up with TRBD1. The CDR3 has 18 residues. V lost 4 bases and J lost 0; bases outside the gene matches: 14. Germline CDR1 is MNHEY and CDR2 is SMNVEV (reference sequence). The CDR3 bases are TGTGCCAGCAGTTCCCCCTCCGGACAGGGCGCCATCTCCTACGAGCAGTACTTC. It translates to CASSSPSGQGAISYEQYF.

The V gene is TRBV7-9, the J gene TRBJ2-5; 10 bases fit TRBD2. CDR3 length: 19 residues. Per the germline V gene, CDR1 is SEHNR and CDR2 is FQNEAQ (reference sequence). With 4 bases clipped from V and 3 bases from J, the junction kept 17 bases outside the gene matches. The CDR3 here is CASSSYRGLAGVGEETQYF. CDR3 DNA: TGTGCCAGCAGCTCCTACAGGGGCCTAGCGGGAGTGGGGGAAGAGACCCAGTACTTC.

This chain connects TRBV5-1 to TRBJ2-1, with 14 positions matching TRBD2. Germline trimming cut 3 bases from V and 6 bases from J; bases unmatched to any gene: 8. Germline V gene data show CDR1 as SGHRS and CDR2 as YFSETQ. The CDR3 has 17 amino acids. The CDR3 DNA reads as TGCGCCAGCAGCTCCGGGACTAGCGGGAGAGGAGTCAATGAGCAGTTCTTC. Translation: CASSSGTSGRGVNEQFF.

V is TRBV7-3 and J is TRBJ1-1; D may be TRBD1 (5 bases). V lost 5 bases and J 0 bases, leaving 13 bases between the germline ends. The V gene's germline CDR1 is SGHTA and CDR2 FQGTGA. The CDR3 consists of 15 residues. The CDR3, as DNA: TGTGCCAGCAGCGACACCGCGGGGCTGAACACTGAAGCTTTCTTT. Translated: CASSDTAGLNTEAFF.